The present T cell receptor (beta chain) was sequenced within a study of technical replicates of blood from a few donors. Clones were sequenced by immunoSEQ multiplex PCR, and TCRdb holds only the in-frame ones, with some missing. The data show 100,000 or so clones, approximately 94% seen once. The CDR3 loop spans 15 amino acids. The V gene end was trimmed by 2 bases and the J gene end by 2 bases; junction bases not matched to a gene: 7. Germline CDR1 and CDR2: SGHDT and YYEEEE. The sequenced sample consisted of T cells isolated from PBMCs. J is TRBJ2-7 and V is TRBV5-6; 7 positions match TRBD2. This sequence was found in a human donor in good health. The CDR3 nucleotides are TGTGCCAGCAGCTTTCCCGGGACTAAGACCTACGAGCAGTACTTC. Translation gives CASSFPGTKTYEQYF.